This TCR beta chain was recovered during a study of early T cells in non-severe SARS-CoV-2 infection. Study-wide background: Sequencing input comprised bulk RNA from unsorted whole blood; chain pairing was not available.

Many counts were recorded for this clonotype. With V trimmed by 5 bases and J by 1 base, 4 bases remained unmatched. Germline CDR1 is ENHRY and CDR2 is SYGVKD. This CDR3 comprises 15 residues. Individual cDNA molecules received unique molecular identifiers. TCRdb re-called the 5' RACE reads with MiXCR, one entry per CDR3 protein. The sample records more than 90,000 distinct CDR3 sequences, around 13% being singletons. This clonotype was sampled from an adult who was a healthcare worker with PCR-confirmed SARS-CoV-2 infection or an uninfected control (not recorded which). This rearrangement joins TRBV10-3 to TRBJ2-2; TRBD1 matches 7 bases. Input material: whole blood. This CDR3 is CAISPGQRNTGELFF. CDR3 DNA: TGTGCCATCAGTCCGGGACAGAGGAACACCGGGGAGCTGTTTTTT.